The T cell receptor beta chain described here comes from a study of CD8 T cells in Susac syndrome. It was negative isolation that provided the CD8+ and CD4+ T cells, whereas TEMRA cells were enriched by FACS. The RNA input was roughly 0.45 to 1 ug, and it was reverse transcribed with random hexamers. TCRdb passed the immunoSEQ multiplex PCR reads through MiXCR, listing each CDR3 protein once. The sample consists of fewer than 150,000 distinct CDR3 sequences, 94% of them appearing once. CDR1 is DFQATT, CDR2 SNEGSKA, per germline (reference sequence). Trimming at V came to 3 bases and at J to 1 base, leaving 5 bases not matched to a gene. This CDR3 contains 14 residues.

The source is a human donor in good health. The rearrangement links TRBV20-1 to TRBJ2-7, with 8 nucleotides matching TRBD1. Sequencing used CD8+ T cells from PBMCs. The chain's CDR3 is CSARGTGRSYEQYF. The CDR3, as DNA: TGCAGTGCTAGGGGGACAGGCCGATCCTACGAGCAGTACTTC.